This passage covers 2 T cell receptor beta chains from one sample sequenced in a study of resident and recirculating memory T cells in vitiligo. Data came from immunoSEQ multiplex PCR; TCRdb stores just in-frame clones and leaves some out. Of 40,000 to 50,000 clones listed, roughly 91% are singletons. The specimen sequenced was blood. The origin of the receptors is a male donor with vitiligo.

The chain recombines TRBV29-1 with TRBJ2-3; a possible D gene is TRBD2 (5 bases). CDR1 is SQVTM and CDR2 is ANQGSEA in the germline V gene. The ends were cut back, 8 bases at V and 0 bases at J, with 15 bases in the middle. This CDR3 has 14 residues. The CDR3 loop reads CSSSGGRSTDTQYF. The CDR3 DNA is TGCAGCTCGTCGGGCGGGCGTAGCACAGATACGCAGTATTTT.

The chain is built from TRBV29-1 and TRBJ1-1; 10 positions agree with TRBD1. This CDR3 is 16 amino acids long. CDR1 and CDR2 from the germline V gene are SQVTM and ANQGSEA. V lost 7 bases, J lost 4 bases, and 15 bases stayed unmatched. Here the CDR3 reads CSAVGDRGVLATEAFF. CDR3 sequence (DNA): TGCAGCGCTGTAGGGGACAGGGGTGTTTTGGCCACTGAAGCTTTCTTT. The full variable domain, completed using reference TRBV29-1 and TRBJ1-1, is SAVISQKPSRDICQRGTSLTIQCQVDSQVTMMFWYRQQPGQSLTLIATANQGSEATYESGFVIDKFPISRPNLTFSTLTVSNMSPEDSSIYLCSAVGDRGVLATEAFFGQGTRLTVV.